The 20 T cell receptor beta chains in this list originate from one sample, sequenced in a study of blood T cell repertoires in COVID-19 (dated by TCRdb to the early 2020s). The library was built by means of the immunoSEQ multiplex PCR assay. Drawn from immuneACCESS, this table holds only the in-frame rearrangements with V and J called that TCRdb kept. Clones are partly lost; checked studies trace under half to an unresolved V gene and leave the rest unexplained. The sample table lists 490,000 or so clones, 80% to 90% of them with a count of one. Together, the top ten hold around 7.9% of the sample. Sequenced input: PBMCs or T cells enriched from blood (not recorded which). Source of these receptors: an older woman who had recovered from COVID-19.

The V gene is TRBV7-2, the J gene TRBJ2-3; D uncertain. In germline, CDR1 is SGHTA, CDR2 FQGNSA. CDR3 length equals 13 residues. Trimming shortened V by 1 base and J by 6 bases, and 8 bases separated the two germline ends. The CDR3 sequence: CASSLGSSDTQYF. CDR3 bases: TGTGCCAGCAGCTTAGGTTCGTCCGATACGCAGTATTTT.

The chain employs TRBV6-5 and TRBJ1-5; no definite D call. The V and J ends lost 2 bases and 4 bases respectively, with 6 bases between them. This CDR3 contains 13 residues. Germline V CDR1 and CDR2: MNHEY, SVGAGI. The CDR3 DNA reads as TGTGCCAGCAGTTACGGGCAGAATCAGCCCCAGCATTTT. Amino acids: CASSYGQNQPQHF.

The J gene is TRBJ2-3, the V gene TRBV10-1, with a tentative D call TRBD2 (6 bases). Germline V gene data show CDR1 as WNHNN and CDR2 as SYGVQD (reference sequence). CDR3 size: 14 residues. The ends were cut back, 4 bases at V and 6 bases at J, with 14 bases in the middle. CDR3 sequence: CASSAGGAGDTQYF. The CDR3 DNA sequence: TGCGCCAGCAGTGCTGGAGGGGCGGGGGATACGCAGTATTTT.

The gene calls are TRBV5-1 and TRBJ1-2, with 7 positions matching TRBD1. This CDR3 has 14 residues. Trimming removed 0 bases from V and 6 bases from J; junction bases left unmatched: 5. CDR1 and CDR2 (germline): SGHRS, YFSETQ. The CDR3 coding sequence is TGCGCCAGCAGCTTGGACAGGGGCGGGGATGGCTACACCTTC. As protein: CASSLDRGGDGYTF. Based on the CDR3 plus reference TRBV5-1 and TRBJ1-2, the full variable domain is KAGVTQTPRYLIKTRGQQVTLSCSPISGHRSVSWYQQTPGQGLQFLFEYFSETQRNKGNFPGRFSGRQFSNSRSEMNVSTLELGDSALYLCASSLDRGGDGYTFGSGTRLTVV.

The chain uses TRBV7-9 and TRBJ1-3, with D possibly TRBD1 on 6 matching bases. The CDR3 is 17 residues long. V lost 5 bases to trimming and J lost 0 bases, with 17 bases between them. Germline loops: CDR1 SEHNR, CDR2 FQNEAQ (reference sequence). CDR3 DNA: TGTGCCAGCAGCCGTGGGACACCGGGATTCTCTGGAAACACCATATATTTT. Translated: CASSRGTPGFSGNTIYF. The full variable domain, in which reference TRBV7-9 and TRBJ1-3 provide the parts outside the CDR3, is DTGVSQNPRHKITKRGQNVTFRCDPISEHNRLYWYRQTLGQGPEFLTYFQNEAQLEKSRLLSDRFSAERPKGSFSTLEIQRTEQGDSAMYLCASSRGTPGFSGNTIYFGEGSWLTVV.

The V and J genes are TRBV11-3 and TRBJ2-1; 14 bases fit TRBD2. Trimming took 0 bases from V and 6 from J; bases not matched to a gene: 10. The CDR3 loop spans 19 amino acids. Per the germline V gene, CDR1 is SGHNT and CDR2 is YENEEA. CDR3 nucleotides: TGTGCCAGCAGCTTAGATGGGACGACTAGCGGGGGGGCTGGCAATGAGCAGTTCTTC. Amino acids: CASSLDGTTSGGAGNEQFF.

J is TRBJ2-7 and V is TRBV7-8; TRBD2 might be the D (6 bases). The V gene lost 5 bases and the J gene lost 2 bases, with 13 bases spanning the gap. The CDR3 has 14 amino acids. Germline assignment: CDR1 SGHVS and CDR2 FQNEAQ. The CDR3 DNA is TGTGCCAGCAGCCGTGGCCGGGAGACCTACGAGCAGTACTTC. Translation: CASSRGRETYEQYF.

The CDR3 loop reads CATSDRLAGGRYTQYF. CDR3 coding DNA: TGTGCCACCAGTGACCGACTAGCGGGGGGGCGGTATACGCAGTATTTT. V is TRBV24-1 and J is TRBJ2-3; 14 bases are a match to TRBD2. Germline-derived CDR1 and CDR2 are KGHDR and SFDVKD. With 4 bases clipped from V and 7 bases from J, the junction kept 6 bases outside the gene matches. The CDR3 sequence is 16 residues long.

The chain uses TRBV30 and TRBJ1-3, with D tentatively TRBD1 (5 bases). The CDR3 is 15 residues long. Germline CDR1 GTSNPN, CDR2 SVGIG (reference sequence). Trimming pared 1 base from V and 0 bases from J, leaving 10 bases between. In nucleotides, the CDR3 is TGTGCCTGGAGTGGTCAGGGTCCCTCTGGAAACACCATATATTTT. It specifies CAWSGQGPSGNTIYF.

The chain employs TRBV6-6 and TRBJ2-4, with D perhaps TRBD1 (5 bases). The CDR3 loop spans 14 amino acids. Germline values: CDR1 MNHNY, CDR2 SVGAGI (reference sequence). Trimming pared 5 bases from V and 6 bases from J, leaving 14 bases between. The CDR3 region is CASSPAGSGNIQYF. The CDR3 DNA reads as TGTGCCAGCAGTCCAGCAGGGTCGGGAAACATTCAGTACTTC.

This chain links TRBV6-5 with TRBJ2-7; unclear D gene. This CDR3 region has 11 residues. The germline V gene has CDR1 MNHEY and CDR2 SVGAGI. DNA for the CDR3: TGTGCTATACGTCGGGCCTACGAGCAGTACTTC. The encoded protein is CAIRRAYEQYF.

The V call is TRBV9, the J call TRBJ2-2, with a possible D match to TRBD2 (6 bases). The V gene's germline CDR1 is SGDLS and CDR2 YYNGEE. The V end was cut by 2 bases, the J end by 4 bases, with 12 bases between. This CDR3 is 15 amino acids long. The CDR3 reads CASSVGTGSTGELFF. The CDR3 region has the DNA TGTGCCAGCAGCGTCGGGACTGGGAGCACCGGGGAGCTGTTTTTT.

This clone was seen once. This chain connects TRBV11-2 to TRBJ1-1, with a tentative D call TRBD1 (6 bases). This CDR3 has 17 amino acids. Germline V gene sequence: CDR1 SGHAT, CDR2 FQNNGV. V lost 2 bases and J 1 base, leaving 17 bases between the germline ends. The CDR3, as DNA: TGTGCCAGCAGCTTATGGGGGGCGCGGGGGAAGAACACTGAAGCTTTCTTT. Translation: CASSLWGARGKNTEAFF.

V usage is TRBV29-1 and J usage is TRBJ2-7; D is undetermined. The CDR3 is 12 amino acids. Trimming cost V 1 base and J 2 bases, with 6 bases left between them. In germline, CDR1 is SQVTM, CDR2 ANQGSEA. In DNA form, the CDR3 reads TGCAGCGTTGAAGTTGAGCCCTACGAGCAGTACTTC. Translating it yields CSVEVEPYEQYF.

With regard to this clone: Other DNA sequences of this sample code for an identical CDR3. The chain links TRBV12-3 or TRBV12-4 to TRBJ1-2; D is perhaps TRBD1 (5 bases). Trimming shortened V by 3 bases and J by 4 bases, and 9 bases separated the two germline ends. This CDR3 spans 13 amino acids. The DNA of the CDR3 is TGTGCCAGCAGTTTGGGCCAGGGCTATGGCTACACCTTC. Its protein product is CASSLGQGYGYTF.

This clone came up a few times. The V and J genes are TRBV6-1 and TRBJ1-6; 8 nucleotides match TRBD1. CDR1 and CDR2 from the germline V gene are MNHNS and SASEGT. There are 16 residues in the CDR3. V lost 4 bases to trimming and J lost 9 bases; unmatched junction nucleotides: 11. CDR3 loop: CASSVGRGLESSPLHF. Written as DNA, the CDR3 is TGTGCCAGCAGTGTGGGCAGGGGGCTAGAAAGTTCACCCCTCCACTTT.

The chain has TRBV9 and TRBJ1-5; D is possibly TRBD1 (5 bases). Trimming shortened V by 2 bases and J by 3 bases, and 15 bases separated the two germline ends. Germline CDR1 is SGDLS and CDR2 is YYNGEE. CDR3 size: 16 residues. Here the CDR3 DNA reads TGTGCCAGCAGCGTCTCCCCGGGGGGGGACAATCAGCCCCAGCATTTT. Protein sequence: CASSVSPGGDNQPQHF.

This clone was found a few times. CDR3 nucleotides: TGCAGCGTCCAGACAGGGAACTATGGCTACACCTTC. Translation gives CSVQTGNYGYTF. V gene TRBV29-1 combines with J gene TRBJ1-2; 7 bases map to TRBD1. Germline V gene data show CDR1 as SQVTM and CDR2 as ANQGSEA. The CDR3 covers 12 residues. V trimming: 6 bases; J trimming: 2 bases; junction bases outside the gene matches: 3.

This chain connects TRBV5-1 to TRBJ1-1; TRBD1 might be the D (6 bases). Trimming pared 2 bases from V and 3 bases from J, leaving 11 bases between. Germline V gene lookup returns CDR1 SGHRS and CDR2 YFSETQ. This CDR3 region has 14 residues. The CDR3 DNA sequence: TGCGCCAGCAGCTTTCAACAGGGTGACACTGAAGCTTTCTTT. It codes for CASSFQQGDTEAFF.

The chain joins TRBV7-2 to TRBJ2-3; 8 nucleotides match TRBD2. Germline V gene lookup returns CDR1 SGHTA and CDR2 FQGNSA. CDR3 length equals 14 residues. The junction had 8 bases not matched to a gene; V was cut back by 8 bases and J by 4 bases. CDR3 amino acids: CASSAGGEADTQYF. The CDR3 nucleotides read TGTGCCAGCTCTGCGGGGGGCGAGGCAGATACGCAGTATTTT.